These 17 T cell receptor beta chains came from one sample sequenced in a study of tumor and adjacent non-tumor tissue in lung cancer. This sample's RNA came from whole unsorted tissue. TCRbeta libraries were built with three rounds of nested PCR, modified from ARM-PCR. In TCRdb, the multiplex PCR reads were re-called with MiXCR into one record per CDR3 protein. There are 100,000 to 120,000 distinct CDR3 sequences in the sample; under 90% occur only once, and more than 20% lies in the top ten. Sequenced material: lung tumor tissue. The source is a man in his sixties or seventies with non-small cell lung cancer.

Remarks on this clonotype: Likely a read error: the CDR3 ends without its conserved phenylalanine or tryptophan. The rearrangement joins TRBV11-2 to TRBJ2-1, with D perhaps matching TRBD2 (6 bases). CDR1 SGHAT and CDR2 FQNNGV come from the germline V gene. This CDR3 has 18 amino acids. Here the CDR3 DNA reads TGTGACAGCAGCTTACATGTGCGGGGCTGGGCCTCCTACAATGAGCAGTTCCTC. Amino acids: CDSSLHVRGWASYNEQFL.

In the case of this clonotype: One end of the junction is discordant with germline, which a read error may explain. V usage is TRBV6-6 and J usage is TRBJ2-7; the match to TRBD1 covers 8 bases. The CDR3 sequence is 13 residues long. Germline assignment: CDR1 MNHNY and CDR2 SVGAGI (reference sequence). The CDR3 nucleotides read TGTGCTAGCAACAACAGCCCAGGGGGCGAGCGGTACTTC. Its protein product is CASNNSPGGERYF.

A word on this clonotype: One junction end does not reproduce the germline sequence, and a read error may be involved. The chain couples TRBV29-1 to TRBJ2-4, with a possible D match to TRBD2 (7 bases). The germline gives CDR1 SQVTM, CDR2 ANQGSEA. CDR3 length: 15 amino acids. The chain's CDR3 is CNVAPIGGRVNIHYF. CDR3 in DNA: TGCAACGTTGCTCCCATCGGGGGGCGGGTAAACATTCATTACTTC.

CDR3 coding DNA: TGTGCCATCAATTCCGCCGGGACAGGATTCACACAAGAGACCCAGTACTTC. It specifies CAINSAGTGFTQETQYF. This rearrangement joins TRBV6-5 to TRBJ2-5; TRBD1 matches 8 bases. Trimming took 10 bases from V and 2 from J; bases not matched to a gene: 18. The V gene's germline CDR1 is MNHEY and CDR2 SVGAGI. CDR3 size: 17 residues.

This clonotype was detected ten times or more. The chain combines TRBV6-2 or TRBV6-3 with TRBJ1-1; maybe TRBD1 (5 bases). The CDR3 length is 14 residues. Germline values: CDR1 MNHEY, CDR2 SVGEGT. The V end was cut by 0 bases, the J end by 6 bases, with 11 bases between. CDR3: CASSYSPSRAEAFF. CDR3 nucleotide sequence: TGTGCCAGCAGTTACTCGCCCAGCAGGGCTGAAGCTTTCTTT.

Concerning this clonotype: At one of its ends the junction is not consistent with the germline gene, which may arise from a read error. The gene calls are TRBV29-1 and TRBJ2-7; no clear D gene. Germline assignment: CDR1 SQVTM and CDR2 ANQGSEA. This CDR3 has 12 amino acids. The CDR3 sequence: CSAWWTNPVQYF. CDR3 sequence (DNA): TGCAGCGCCTGGTGGACGAACCCCGTGCAGTATTTC.

A note on this clonotype: The conserved phenylalanine or tryptophan normally closing the CDR3 is absent here, so this likely arose from a read error. The gene calls are TRBV5-5 and TRBJ1-1; D is perhaps TRBD1 (5 bases). The length of the CDR3 is 16 residues. Germline V CDR1 and CDR2: SGHKS, YYEKEE (reference sequence). The CDR3 sequence is CANSLIPPGGVTEAFY. The DNA for the CDR3 is TGTGCGAACTCACTAATTCCCCCAGGAGGGGTTACTGAAGCTTTCTAT.

In regard to this clonotype: An end of the junction differs from the germline gene, which may be a read error. The chain uses TRBV11-2 and TRBJ2-6; possibly TRBD1 for D (6 bases). Per germline, CDR1 SGHAT and CDR2 FQNNGV. This CDR3 has 13 residues. DNA of the CDR3: TGTGCCAGCAGCGCGCCAGGGGCCAATGTCCTGACTTTC. It codes for CASSAPGANVLTF.

Concerning this clonotype itself: The junction departs from germline at one end; a sequencing error may be responsible. The rearrangement joins TRBV20-1 to TRBJ1-5; 7 bases agree with TRBD1. CDR3 size: 15 residues. Germline V lookup: CDR1 DFQATT, CDR2 SNEGSKA (reference sequence). CDR3 in amino acids: CSAGGQVLSQKPKHF. The DNA of the CDR3 is TGCAGTGCTGGAGGACAGGTGCTCTCGCAGAAGCCCAAGCATTTT.

The DNA of the CDR3 is TGTGCCAGCAACTGGACTAGAGGGGGGAGGGAGCTGTTTTTT. Translating gives CASNWTRGGRELFF. The V call is TRBV12-3 or TRBV12-4, the J call TRBJ2-2; tentatively, D is TRBD2 (7 bases). This CDR3 has 14 residues. Trimming left V 7 bases short and J 9 bases short, with 18 bases between.

A remark on this clonotype: The DNA is left out, because the CDR3 cannot be placed on it with certainty; the CDR3 is given as TCRdb lists it. The chain joins TRBV5-4 to TRBJ1-1; TRBD1 is the table's D call and was not checked against the DNA. The CDR3 is 17 residues long, counting both termini. From germline, CDR1 is SGHNT and CDR2 YYREEE (reference sequence). CDR3 in amino acids: CASSTIGVALGNTEAFF.

The chain carries TRBV29-1 and TRBJ2-5; D could derive from TRBD1 or TRBD2 (6 bases each). The CDR3 is made up of 14 amino acids. Per the germline V gene, CDR1 is SQVTM and CDR2 is ANQGSEA. Trimming cost V 5 bases and J 4 bases, with 17 bases left between them. The CDR3 region is CSVMRDTSRETQYF. In DNA, the CDR3 is TGCAGCGTTATGCGGGACACGTCCCGAGAGACCCAGTACTTC.

Concerning this clonotype: The CDR3 does not close with the conserved phenylalanine or tryptophan, likely indicating a read error. It is unclear where the CDR3 begins or ends on the DNA, so no DNA is shown, and the CDR3 is as TCRdb lists it. The chain is built from TRBV11-2 and TRBJ2-1; the table names TRBD2, a call not compared with the DNA. CDR1 SGHAT and CDR2 FQNNGV come from the germline V gene. The CDR3 extends over 18 residues, inclusive of both ends. The CDR3 loop is CASRLHVRDWTSYNEQSS.

About this clonotype: A much larger clonotype is one base distant, so this may be a read error. The V gene is TRBV5-1, the J gene TRBJ2-1; tentatively, D is TRBD2 (5 bases). V gave up 5 bases and J gave up 5 bases, with 20 bases separating them. Germline CDR1 and CDR2: SGHRS and YFSETQ. CDR3 length equals 16 residues. The CDR3 reads CASRELGWESDNEQFF. DNA of the CDR3: TGCGCCAGCAGGGAATTGGGGTGGGAGAGTGACAATGAGCAGTTCTTC.

As concerns this clonotype: A junction end diverges from the germline sequence, so it may reflect a read error. V usage is TRBV11-2 and J usage is TRBJ2-5, with TRBD2 matching 8 bases. From germline, CDR1 is SGHAT and CDR2 FQNNGV. The CDR3 runs 17 residues. CDR3 region: CARSIGTSREFGETQYF. CDR3 nucleotides: TGTGCCAGGAGCATAGGGACTAGTCGGGAATTCGGGGAGACCCAATACTTC.

This clonotype has a handful of counts. An end of the junction does not agree with germline; a read error may underlie this. The chain has TRBV5-1 and TRBJ1-4; no clear D gene. The CDR3 runs 13 residues. CDR1 SGHRS and CDR2 YFSETQ come from the germline V gene. CDR3: CASKNATNEKLFF. DNA for the CDR3: TGCGCCAGCAAGAATGCAACTAATGAAAAGCTGTTTTTT.

V usage is TRBV11-3 and J usage is TRBJ2-1; weak D call: TRBD2 (7 bases). The CDR3 has 16 residues. V lost 2 bases and J lost 16, with 27 bases in between. In germline, CDR1 is SGHNT, CDR2 YENEEA. The DNA of the CDR3 is TGTGCCAGCAGCTTATATCCCACGGGGGGCAGGGGTGGGCACTTCTTC. As protein: CASSLYPTGGRGGHFF.